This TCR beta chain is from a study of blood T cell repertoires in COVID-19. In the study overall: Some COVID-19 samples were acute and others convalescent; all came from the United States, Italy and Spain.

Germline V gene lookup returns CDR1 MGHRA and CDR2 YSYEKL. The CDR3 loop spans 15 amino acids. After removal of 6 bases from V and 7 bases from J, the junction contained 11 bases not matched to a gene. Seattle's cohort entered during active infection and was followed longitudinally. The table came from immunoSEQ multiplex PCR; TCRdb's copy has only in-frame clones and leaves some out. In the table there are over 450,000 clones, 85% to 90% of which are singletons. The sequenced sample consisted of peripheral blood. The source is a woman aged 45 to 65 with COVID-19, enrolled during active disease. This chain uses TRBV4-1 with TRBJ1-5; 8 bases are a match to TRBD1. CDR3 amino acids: CASRKGTGNIQPQHF. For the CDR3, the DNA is TGCGCCAGCAGGAAGGGGACAGGCAATATACAGCCCCAGCATTTT.